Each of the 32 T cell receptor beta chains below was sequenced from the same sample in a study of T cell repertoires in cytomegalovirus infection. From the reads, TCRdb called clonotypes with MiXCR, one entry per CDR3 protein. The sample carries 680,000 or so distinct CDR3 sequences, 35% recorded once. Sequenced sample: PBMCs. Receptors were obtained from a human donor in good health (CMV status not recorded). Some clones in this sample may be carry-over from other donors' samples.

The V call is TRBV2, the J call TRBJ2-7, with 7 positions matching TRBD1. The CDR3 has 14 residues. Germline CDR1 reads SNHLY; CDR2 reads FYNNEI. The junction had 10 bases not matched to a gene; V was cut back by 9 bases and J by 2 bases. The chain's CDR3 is CASLPGQIPYEQYF. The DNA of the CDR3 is TGTGCCAGTCTGCCGGGACAGATACCCTACGAGCAGTACTTC.

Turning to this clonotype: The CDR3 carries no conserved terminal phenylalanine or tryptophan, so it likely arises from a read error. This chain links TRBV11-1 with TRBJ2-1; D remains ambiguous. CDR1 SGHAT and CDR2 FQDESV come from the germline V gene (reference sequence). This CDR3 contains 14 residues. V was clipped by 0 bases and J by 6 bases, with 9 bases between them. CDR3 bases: TGTGCCAGCAGCTTAGCCCGTTGGATCAATGAGCAGTTCCTC. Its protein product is CASSLARWINEQFL.

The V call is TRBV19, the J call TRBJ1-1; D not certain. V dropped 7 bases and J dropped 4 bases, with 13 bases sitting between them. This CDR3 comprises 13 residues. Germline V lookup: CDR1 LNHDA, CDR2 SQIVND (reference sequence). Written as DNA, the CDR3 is TGTGCCAGTATTGGGGTATGGCGCACTGAAGCTTTCTTT. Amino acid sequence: CASIGVWRTEAFF.

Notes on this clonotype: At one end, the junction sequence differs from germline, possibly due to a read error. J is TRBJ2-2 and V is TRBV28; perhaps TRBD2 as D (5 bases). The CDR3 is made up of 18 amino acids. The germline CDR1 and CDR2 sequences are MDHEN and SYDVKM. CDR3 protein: CASSLVGRSASNTGEPFF. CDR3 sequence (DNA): TGTGCCAGCAGTTTAGTTGGGCGCTCTGCCTCGAACACCGGGGAGCCGTTTTTT.

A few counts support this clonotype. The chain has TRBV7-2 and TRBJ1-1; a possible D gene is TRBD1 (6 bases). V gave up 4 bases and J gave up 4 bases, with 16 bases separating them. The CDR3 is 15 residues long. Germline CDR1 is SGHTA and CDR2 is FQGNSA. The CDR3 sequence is CASSYPRGRGTEAFF. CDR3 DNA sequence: TGTGCCAGCAGCTACCCCAGGGGTCGGGGCACTGAAGCTTTCTTT.

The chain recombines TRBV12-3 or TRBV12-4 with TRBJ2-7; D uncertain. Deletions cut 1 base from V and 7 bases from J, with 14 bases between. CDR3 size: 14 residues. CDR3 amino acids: CASSLDTAVGEQYF. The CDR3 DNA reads TGTGCCAGCAGTTTAGATACCGCCGTGGGGGAGCAGTACTTC.

In DNA form, the CDR3 reads TGTGCCAGCAGTGAAGGTAGGACAGGGGGTTCCTACGAGCAGTACTTC. It yields the protein CASSEGRTGGSYEQYF. The V and J genes are TRBV2 and TRBJ2-7, with 10 bases fitting TRBD1. Losses at the gene ends were 1 base for V and 1 base for J; bases not matched to a gene: 4. Germline assignment: CDR1 SNHLY and CDR2 FYNNEI. This CDR3 is 16 amino acids long.

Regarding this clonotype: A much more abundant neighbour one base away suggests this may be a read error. The CDR3 sequence: CASSPGTGGAGYPF. The DNA of the CDR3 is TGTGCCAGCAGTCCCGGGACAGGGGGCGCGGGCTACCCCTTC. The rearrangement uses TRBV7-6 and TRBJ1-2, with 12 bases aligning to TRBD1. Germline V gene sequence: CDR1 SGHVS, CDR2 FNYEAQ. The CDR3 has 14 residues.

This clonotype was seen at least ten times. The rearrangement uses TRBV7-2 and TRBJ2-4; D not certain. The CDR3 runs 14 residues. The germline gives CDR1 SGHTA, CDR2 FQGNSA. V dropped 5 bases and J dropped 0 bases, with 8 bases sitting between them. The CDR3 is CASSADGAKNIQYF. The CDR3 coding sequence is TGTGCCAGCAGCGCGGACGGAGCCAAAAACATTCAGTACTTC.

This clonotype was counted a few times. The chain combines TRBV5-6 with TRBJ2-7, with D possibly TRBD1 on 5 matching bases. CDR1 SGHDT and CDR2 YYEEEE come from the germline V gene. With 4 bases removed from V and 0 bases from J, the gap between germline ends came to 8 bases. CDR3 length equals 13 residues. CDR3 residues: CASSKDSSYEQYF. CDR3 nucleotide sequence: TGTGCCAGCAGCAAAGACAGCTCCTACGAGCAGTACTTC.

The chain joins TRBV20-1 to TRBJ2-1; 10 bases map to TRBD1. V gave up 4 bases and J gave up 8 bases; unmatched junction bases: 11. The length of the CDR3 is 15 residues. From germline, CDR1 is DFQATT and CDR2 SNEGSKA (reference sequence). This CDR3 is CSAISPGDRGDEQFF. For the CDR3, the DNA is TGCAGTGCTATTTCTCCGGGGGACAGGGGTGATGAGCAGTTCTTC.

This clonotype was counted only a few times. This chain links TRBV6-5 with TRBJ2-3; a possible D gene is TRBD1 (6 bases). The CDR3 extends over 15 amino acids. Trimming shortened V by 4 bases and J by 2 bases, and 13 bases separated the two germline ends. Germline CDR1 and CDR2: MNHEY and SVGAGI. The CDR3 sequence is CASSLDRPTTDTQYF. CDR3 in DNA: TGTGCCAGCAGTTTAGACAGGCCGACCACAGATACGCAGTATTTT.

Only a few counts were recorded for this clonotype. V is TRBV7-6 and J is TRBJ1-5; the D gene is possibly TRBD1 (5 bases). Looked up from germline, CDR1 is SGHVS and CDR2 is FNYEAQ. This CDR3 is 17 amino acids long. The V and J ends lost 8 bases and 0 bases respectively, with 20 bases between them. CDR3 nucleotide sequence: TGTGCCAGCCGTTATTTGGGGCGGAGGGGTAGCAATCAGCCCCAGCATTTT. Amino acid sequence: CASRYLGRRGSNQPQHF.

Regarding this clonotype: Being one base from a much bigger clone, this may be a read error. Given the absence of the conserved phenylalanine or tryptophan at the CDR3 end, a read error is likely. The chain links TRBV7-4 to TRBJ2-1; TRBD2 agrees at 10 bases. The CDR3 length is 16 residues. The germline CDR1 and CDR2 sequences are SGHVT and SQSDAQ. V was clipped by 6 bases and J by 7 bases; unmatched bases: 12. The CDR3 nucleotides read TGTGCCAGCAGTCCCTTGGGAGCGGGAGGGCAAAATGAGCAGTTCTTA. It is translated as CASSPLGAGGQNEQFL.

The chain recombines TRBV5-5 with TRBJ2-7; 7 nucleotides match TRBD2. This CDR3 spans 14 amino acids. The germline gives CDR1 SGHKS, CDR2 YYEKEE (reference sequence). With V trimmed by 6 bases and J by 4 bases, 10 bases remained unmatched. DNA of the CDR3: TGTGCCAGCACCCAATATGGGGGGGAATACGAGCAGTACTTC. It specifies CASTQYGGEYEQYF.

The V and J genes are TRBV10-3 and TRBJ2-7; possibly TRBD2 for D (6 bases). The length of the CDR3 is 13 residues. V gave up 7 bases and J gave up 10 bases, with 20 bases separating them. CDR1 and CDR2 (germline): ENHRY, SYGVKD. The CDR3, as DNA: TGTGCCATCACCCTCGGGGGAGACTACTATCAGTACTTC. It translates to CAITLGGDYYQYF.

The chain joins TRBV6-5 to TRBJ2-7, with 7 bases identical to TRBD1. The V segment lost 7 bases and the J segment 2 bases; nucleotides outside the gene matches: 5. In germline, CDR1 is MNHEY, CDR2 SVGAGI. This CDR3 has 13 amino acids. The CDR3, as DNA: TGTGCCAGCACCGCCGGACAGGCCTACGAGCAGTACTTC. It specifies CASTAGQAYEQYF.

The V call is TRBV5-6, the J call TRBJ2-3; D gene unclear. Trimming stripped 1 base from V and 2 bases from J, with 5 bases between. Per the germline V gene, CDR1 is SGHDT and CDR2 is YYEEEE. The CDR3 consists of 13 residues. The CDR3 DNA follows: TGTGCCAGCAGCTTGCCCAACACAGATACGCAGTATTTT. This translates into CASSLPNTDTQYF. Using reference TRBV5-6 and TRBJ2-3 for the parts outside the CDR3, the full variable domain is DAGVTQSPTHLIKTRGQQVTLRCSPKSGHDTVSWYQQALGQGPQFIFQYYEEEERQRGNFPDRFSGHQFPNYSSELNVNALLLGDSALYLCASSLPNTDTQYFGPGTRLTVL.

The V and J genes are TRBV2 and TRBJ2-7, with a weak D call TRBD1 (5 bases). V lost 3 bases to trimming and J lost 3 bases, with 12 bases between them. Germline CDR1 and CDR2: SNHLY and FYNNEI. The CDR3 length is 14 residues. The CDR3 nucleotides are TGTGCCAGCAGTGAGGGGCTGCTCCTCTACGAGCAGTACTTC. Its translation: CASSEGLLLYEQYF.

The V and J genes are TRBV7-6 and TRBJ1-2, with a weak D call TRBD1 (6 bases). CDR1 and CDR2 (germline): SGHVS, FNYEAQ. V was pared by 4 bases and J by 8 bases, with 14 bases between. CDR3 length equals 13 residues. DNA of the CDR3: TGTGCCAGCAGCTCGAGAGGGGGGCTAGGCTACACCTTC. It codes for CASSSRGGLGYTF.

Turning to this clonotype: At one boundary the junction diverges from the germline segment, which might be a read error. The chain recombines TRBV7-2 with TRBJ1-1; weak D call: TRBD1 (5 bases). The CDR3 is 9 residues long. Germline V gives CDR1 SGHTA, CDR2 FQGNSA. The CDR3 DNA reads TGTGCCAGCAGTTTGGGGGGACCCTTT. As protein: CASSLGGPF.

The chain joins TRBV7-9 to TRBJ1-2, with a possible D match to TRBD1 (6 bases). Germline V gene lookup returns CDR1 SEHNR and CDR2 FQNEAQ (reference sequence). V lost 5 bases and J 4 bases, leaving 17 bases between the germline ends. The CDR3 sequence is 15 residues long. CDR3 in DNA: TGTGCCAGCAGCCCCCAACGGGGGCCTAGCTATGGCTACACCTTC. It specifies CASSPQRGPSYGYTF.

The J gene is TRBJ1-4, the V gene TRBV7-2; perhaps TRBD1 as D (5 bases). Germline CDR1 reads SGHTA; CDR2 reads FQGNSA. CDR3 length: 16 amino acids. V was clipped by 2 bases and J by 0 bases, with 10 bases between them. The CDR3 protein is CASSLLTGATNEKLFF. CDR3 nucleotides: TGTGCCAGCAGCTTACTCACAGGCGCAACTAATGAAAAACTGTTTTTT.

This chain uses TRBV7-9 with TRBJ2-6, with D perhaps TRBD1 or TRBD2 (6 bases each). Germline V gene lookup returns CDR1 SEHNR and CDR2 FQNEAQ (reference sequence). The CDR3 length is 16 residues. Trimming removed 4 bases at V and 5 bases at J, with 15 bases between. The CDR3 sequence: CASSSKDGGRANVLTF. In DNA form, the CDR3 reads TGTGCCAGCAGCTCCAAGGACGGGGGCAGGGCCAACGTCCTGACTTTC.

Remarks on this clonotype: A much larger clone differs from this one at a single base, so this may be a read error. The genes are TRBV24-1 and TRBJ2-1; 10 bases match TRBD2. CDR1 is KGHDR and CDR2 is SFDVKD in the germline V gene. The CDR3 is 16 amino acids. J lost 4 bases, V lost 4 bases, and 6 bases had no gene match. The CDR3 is CATSEATSGSYNEQFF. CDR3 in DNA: TGTGCCACCAGTGAAGCGACTAGCGGGTCTTACAATGAGCAGTTCTTC.

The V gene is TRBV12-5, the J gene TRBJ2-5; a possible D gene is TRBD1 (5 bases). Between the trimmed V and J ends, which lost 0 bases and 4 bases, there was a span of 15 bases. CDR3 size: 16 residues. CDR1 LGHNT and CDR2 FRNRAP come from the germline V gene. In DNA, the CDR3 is TGTGCTAGTGGTTTGGTACGTCAGGGCCGGAGAGAGACCCAGTACTTC. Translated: CASGLVRQGRRETQYF.

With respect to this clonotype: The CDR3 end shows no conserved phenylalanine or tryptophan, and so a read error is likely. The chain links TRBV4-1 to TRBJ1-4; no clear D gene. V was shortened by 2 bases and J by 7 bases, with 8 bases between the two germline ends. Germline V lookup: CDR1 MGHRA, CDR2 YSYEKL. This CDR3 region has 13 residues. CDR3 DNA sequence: TGCGCCAGCAGCCAATGGCGAGGTGAAAAACTGTTTTTG. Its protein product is CASSQWRGEKLFL.

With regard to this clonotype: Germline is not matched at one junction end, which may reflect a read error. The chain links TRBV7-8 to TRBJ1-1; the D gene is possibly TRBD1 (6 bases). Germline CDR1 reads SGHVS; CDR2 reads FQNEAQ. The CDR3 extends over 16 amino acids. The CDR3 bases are TGTGCCAGCAGCGCCCTGGAGTGGGGGCTGAACCCTGAAGCTTTCTTT. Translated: CASSALEWGLNPEAFF. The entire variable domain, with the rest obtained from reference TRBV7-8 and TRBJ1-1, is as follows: GAGVSQSPRYKVAKRGQDVALRCDPISGHVSLFWYQQALGQGPEFLTYFQNEAQLDKSGLPSDRFFAERPEGSVSTLKIQRTQQEDSAVYLCASSALEWGLNPEAFFGQGTRLTVV.

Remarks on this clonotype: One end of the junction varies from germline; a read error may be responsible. As DNA, the CDR3 is TGTGCCAGTAGTACTCGCCGGGACAGTTGGGGGGCTGAAGATTTCTTT. Its translation: CASSTRRDSWGAEDFF. This chain connects TRBV19 to TRBJ1-1; the match to TRBD1 covers 7 bases. The CDR3 loop spans 16 amino acids. Looked up from germline, CDR1 is LNHDA and CDR2 is SQIVND (reference sequence).

The CDR3 loop reads CASSGPGRNTEAFF. CDR3 DNA sequence: TGTGCCAGCAGCGGACCGGGACGCAACACTGAAGCTTTCTTT. The V call is TRBV5-4, the J call TRBJ1-1; possibly TRBD1 for D (5 bases). Germline-derived CDR1 and CDR2 are SGHNT and YYREEE (reference sequence). Deletions cut 4 bases from V and 2 bases from J, with 12 bases between. The CDR3 runs 14 residues.

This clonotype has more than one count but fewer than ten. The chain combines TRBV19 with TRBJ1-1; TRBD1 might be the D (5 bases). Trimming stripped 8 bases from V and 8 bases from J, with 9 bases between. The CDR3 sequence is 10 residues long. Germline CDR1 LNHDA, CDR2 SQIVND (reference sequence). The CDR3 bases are TGTGCCAGTGGGACTATCGAAGCTTTCTTT. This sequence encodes CASGTIEAFF.

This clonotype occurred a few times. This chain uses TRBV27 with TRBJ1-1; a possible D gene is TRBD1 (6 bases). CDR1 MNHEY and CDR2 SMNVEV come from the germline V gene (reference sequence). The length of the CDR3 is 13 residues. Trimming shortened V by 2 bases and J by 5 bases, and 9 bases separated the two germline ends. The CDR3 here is CASSLQGLTEAFF. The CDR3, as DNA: TGTGCCAGCAGTTTACAGGGGCTTACTGAAGCTTTCTTT.